This record concerns one T cell receptor beta chain sequence. The antigen is not known. The data were taken from a study of CD8+ T cells in alopecia areata. Treatment of the sample: oral pan-JAK inhibitor, 5-10 mg twice daily. Lesional scalp punch biopsies and peripheral blood were collected from alopecia areata patients. CDR1 and CDR2 from the germline V gene are SGHRS and YFSETQ. Trimming pared 7 bases from V and 2 bases from J, leaving 6 bases between. The CDR3 sequence is 11 residues long. The sequencing template was cDNA reverse transcribed from extracted RNA. Sequenced by immunoSEQ multiplex PCR; TCRdb stores in-frame clones only, minus some. Of approximately 280,000 clones in the sample, roughly 60% were seen once. General study findings and limits: Tofacitinib did not eliminate many expanded lesional clones from scalp or blood. On tofacitinib, scalp clonality and expanded CD8+ clones among top 100 fell significantly.

This TCR derives from a human donor with alopecia areata. The material was CD4+ T cells sorted from blood, obtained at week 24, from a patient treated with tofacitinib. The J gene is TRBJ1-2, the V gene TRBV5-1; no clear D. This chain's CDR3 is CASAANYGYTF. DNA for the CDR3: TGCGCCAGCGCAGCGAACTATGGCTACACCTTC.